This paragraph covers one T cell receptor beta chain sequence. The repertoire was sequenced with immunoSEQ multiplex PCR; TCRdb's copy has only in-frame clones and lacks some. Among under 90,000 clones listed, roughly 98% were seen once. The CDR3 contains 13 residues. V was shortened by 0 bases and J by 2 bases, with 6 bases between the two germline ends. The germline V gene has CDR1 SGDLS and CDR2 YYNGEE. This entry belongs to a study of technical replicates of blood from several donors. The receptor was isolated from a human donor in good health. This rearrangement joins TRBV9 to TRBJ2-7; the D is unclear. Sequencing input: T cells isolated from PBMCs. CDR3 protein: CASSVGHAYEQYF. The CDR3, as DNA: TGTGCCAGCAGCGTAGGTCATGCCTACGAGCAGTACTTC.